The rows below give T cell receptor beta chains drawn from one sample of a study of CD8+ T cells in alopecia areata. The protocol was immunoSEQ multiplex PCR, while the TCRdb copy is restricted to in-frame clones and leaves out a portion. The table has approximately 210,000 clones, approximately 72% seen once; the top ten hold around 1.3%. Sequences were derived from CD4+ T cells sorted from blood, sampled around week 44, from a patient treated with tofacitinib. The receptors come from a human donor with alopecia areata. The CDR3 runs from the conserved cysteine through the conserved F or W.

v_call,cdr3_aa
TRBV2,CASSFPGQGEAFF
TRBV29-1,CSGGETRYTGELFF
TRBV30,CAWNEGPREYEQYF
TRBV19,CASTPGQVNYGYTF
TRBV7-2,CASSLVKGANSPLHF
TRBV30,CAWSPGSDGYTF
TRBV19,CASSDRVLDTQYF
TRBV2,CASSPQGRGNIQYF
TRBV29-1,CSVGPQMRDTQYF
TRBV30,CACSRGNTNTGELFF
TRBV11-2,CASSADRVGETQYF
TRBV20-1,CSGSSEAFF
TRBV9,CASSFGGETQYF
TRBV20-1,CSATLGRAFF